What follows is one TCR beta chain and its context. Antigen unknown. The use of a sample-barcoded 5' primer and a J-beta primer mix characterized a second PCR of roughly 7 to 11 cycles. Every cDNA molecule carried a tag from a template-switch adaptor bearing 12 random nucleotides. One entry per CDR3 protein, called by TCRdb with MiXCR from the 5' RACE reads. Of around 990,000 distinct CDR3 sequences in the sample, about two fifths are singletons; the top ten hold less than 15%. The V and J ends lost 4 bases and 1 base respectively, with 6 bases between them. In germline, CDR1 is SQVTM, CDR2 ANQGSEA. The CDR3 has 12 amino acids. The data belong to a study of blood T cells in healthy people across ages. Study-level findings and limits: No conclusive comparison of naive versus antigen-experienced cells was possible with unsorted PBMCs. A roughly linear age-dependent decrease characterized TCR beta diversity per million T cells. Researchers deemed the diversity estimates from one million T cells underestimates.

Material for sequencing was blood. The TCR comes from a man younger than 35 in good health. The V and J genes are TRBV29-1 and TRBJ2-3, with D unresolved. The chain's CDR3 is CSVVPGTDTQYF. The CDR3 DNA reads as TGCAGCGTTGTCCCGGGCACAGATACGCAGTATTTT.